This is a list of T cell receptor beta chains from one sample in a study of molecular identifiers for immune sequencing clone quantification. TCRdb processed the PCR reads anew with MiXCR; each CDR3 protein has one entry. The table records 300,000 to 400,000 distinct CDR3 sequences, about 20% of them present only once. Sequenced sample: naive CD8+ T cells from blood, with Jurkat cell RNA spiked in. All receptors derive from a human donor in good health. Some libraries in this study had Jurkat cell RNA spiked in. Each CDR3 is given with its conserved first and last residue. Fields, in order: V gene, clone size, CDR3 length, J gene, D gene, CDR3 DNA, CDR3 protein. A D gene is named only where the DNA matches it firmly. Not every row has a clone size; where given, it reads once, few, many or a size class.

TRBV6-5,many,15,TRBJ1-5,NA,TGTGCCAGCAGTAAATCCGGGGGACGCAATCAGCCCCAGCATTTT,CASSKSGGRNQPQHF
TRBV7-9,many,16,TRBJ2-7,NA,TGTGCCAGCAGCGCATCCGGCCCTAGGAGCTCCTACGAGCAGTACTTC,CASSASGPRSSYEQYF
TRBV7-6,NA,16,TRBJ2-3,TRBD2,TGTGCCAGCAGCCCGGGGGGCGGGGGGGCCACAGATACGCAGTATTTT,CASSPGGGGATDTQYF
TRBV25-1,many,14,TRBJ1-5,TRBD1,TGTGCCAGCAGTGAACACAGGGGGGGTCAGCCCCAGCATTTT,CASSEHRGGQPQHF
TRBV4-3,many,16,TRBJ2-7,TRBD2,TGCGCCAGCAGCCAAGGGACTAGCGGGAGTGGGTACGAGCAGTACTTC,CASSQGTSGSGYEQYF
TRBV7-9,many,15,TRBJ1-1,NA,TGTGCCAGCAGCTTAGGCCGGGGGATGAACACTGAAGCTTTCTTT,CASSLGRGMNTEAFF
TRBV7-9,few,15,TRBJ2-5,NA,TGTGCCAGCAGCTTATTCCCGGACATCCAAGAGACCCAGTACTTC,CASSLFPDIQETQYF
TRBV18,few,19,TRBJ2-3,TRBD2,TGTGCCAGCTCAGTTCCGACCGGACTAGCGGGGGCCGCTGCCGATACGCAGTATTTT,CASSVPTGLAGAAADTQYF
TRBV6-2/TRBV6-3,many,14,TRBJ1-1,NA,TGTGCCAGCAGGAGTACCGGGCCACACACTGAAGCTTTCTTT,CASRSTGPHTEAFF
TRBV28,few,13,TRBJ2-7,NA,TGTGCCAGCAGCCCACCTCAGGGGAGTGAGCAGTACTTC,CASSPPQGSEQYF
TRBV12-5,NA,14,TRBJ2-7,NA,TGTGCTAGTGGTTTGGTAAGGGGGGCCGAAGAGCAGTACTTC,CASGLVRGAEEQYF
TRBV19,NA,15,TRBJ2-1,NA,TGTGCCAGTAGTCCCCTCCCGATACTCTACAATGAGCAGTTCTTC,CASSPLPILYNEQFF
TRBV2,few,14,TRBJ2-5,NA,TGTGCCAGCAGTGCCGGGACTTGTCAAGAGACCCAGTACTTC,CASSAGTCQETQYF
TRBV4-1,NA,15,TRBJ2-5,TRBD1,TGCGCCAGCAGCCAACCGGGACAGCACCAAGAGACCCAGTACTTC,CASSQPGQHQETQYF
TRBV9,many,15,TRBJ2-7,TRBD1,TGTGCCAGCAGCCTAACCGGGACAGGTCCCTACGAGCAGTACTTC,CASSLTGTGPYEQYF
TRBV6-5,NA,15,TRBJ2-1,NA,TGTGCCAGCAGTTACTCGAACCTACCAGGCGATGAGCAGTTCTTC,CASSYSNLPGDEQFF
TRBV11-2,many,12,TRBJ2-1,NA,TGTGCCAGCGAGTTGGGAAACAATGAGCAGTTCTTC,CASELGNNEQFF
TRBV20-1,NA,16,TRBJ2-5,TRBD1,TGCAGTGCAGACGCCACCGGGACAGGGGGTACAGAGACCCAGTACTTC,CSADATGTGGTETQYF
TRBV27,many,14,TRBJ1-2,NA,TGTGCCAGCAGTCCGGCTCGACGGTCCTATGGCTACACCTTC,CASSPARRSYGYTF
TRBV9,NA,17,TRBJ1-2,NA,TGTGCCAGCAGCGTTACGGAGAATCCTATTTCTAACTATGGCTACACCTTC,CASSVTENPISNYGYTF
TRBV11-2,many,16,TRBJ2-1,NA,TGTGCCAGCAGCCCCTTCCCCGACAGCCTCCCCAATGAGCAGTTCTTC,CASSPFPDSLPNEQFF
TRBV15,many,15,TRBJ2-7,NA,TGTGCCACCAGCAGCTACCCGCAACTAAGCTACGAGCAGTACTTC,CATSSYPQLSYEQYF
TRBV4-1,NA,15,TRBJ2-7,TRBD1,TGCGCCAGCAGCCAAAAGCGGACAGGGGGCTACGAGCAGTACTTC,CASSQKRTGGYEQYF
TRBV20-1,many,13,TRBJ2-7,NA,TGCAGTGCTAGAGGTAGCGAAACCTACGAGCAGTACTTC,CSARGSETYEQYF
TRBV3-1,many,13,TRBJ2-7,NA,TGTGCCAGCAGCCAACAGGGGCCCAACGAGCAGTACTTC,CASSQQGPNEQYF
TRBV14,NA,12,TRBJ2-7,NA,TGTGCCAGCAGCCCCGTGGACCACGAGCAGTACTTC,CASSPVDHEQYF
TRBV12-3/TRBV12-4,NA,16,TRBJ2-7,NA,TGTGCCGGCAGCCACCTTAGCGGACCCTTCCCCTACGAGCAGTACTTC,CAGSHLSGPFPYEQYF
TRBV7-9,few,14,TRBJ1-5,NA,TGTGCCAGCAGCTTAGCCGGGGCAAATCAGCCCCAGCATTTT,CASSLAGANQPQHF
TRBV12-5,many,16,TRBJ1-1,NA,TGTGCTAGTGGTTTGGCTTCTGGGCAATCGCCGAGTGAAGCTTTCTTT,CASGLASGQSPSEAFF
TRBV27,many,16,TRBJ2-5,TRBD2,TGTGCCAGCAGTTTTCGAGGACTAGCGGGAGCACAGACCCAGTACTTC,CASSFRGLAGAQTQYF
TRBV7-9,many,13,TRBJ2-7,TRBD2,TGTGCCAGCAGAGGACTAGCGGATTACGAGCAGTACTTC,CASRGLADYEQYF
TRBV20-1,few,13,TRBJ2-7,NA,TGCAGTGCTAGGGGCGGGGACACCTACGAGCAGTACTTC,CSARGGDTYEQYF
TRBV28,many,14,TRBJ1-6,NA,TGTGCCAGCAGAGCCGGGACCCGCGCCGGGCTCCTCCACTTT,CASRAGTRAGLLHF
TRBV6-5,many,15,TRBJ1-2,NA,TGTGCCAGCAGTTACGCCGAGGCGGGACCTTATGGCTACACCTTC,CASSYAEAGPYGYTF
TRBV4-1,many,15,TRBJ1-5,NA,TGCGCCAGCAGCCAAGATAGGGGGACGGCTCAGCCCCAGCATTTT,CASSQDRGTAQPQHF
TRBV4-3,NA,18,TRBJ2-4,TRBD1,TGCGTCAGCAGCCAAGATCTTAACAGGGGCCTAGCCAAAAACATTCAGTACTTC,CVSSQDLNRGLAKNIQYF
TRBV7-9,many,17,TRBJ2-2,TRBD1,TGTGCCAGCAGCTCGACCGGACAGGTTCTGAACACCGGGGAGCTGTTTTTT,CASSSTGQVLNTGELFF
TRBV7-9,many,16,TRBJ2-3,TRBD2,TGTGCCAGCAGCTTAGTTAGCGGGGGAGTCACAGATACGCAGTATTTT,CASSLVSGGVTDTQYF
TRBV4-3,many,14,TRBJ1-1,NA,TGCGCCAGCAGCCCCGGACAGTTGAACACTGAAGCTTTCTTT,CASSPGQLNTEAFF
TRBV12-3/TRBV12-4,many,17,TRBJ2-3,TRBD2,TGTGCCAGCAGTTTATACCGCGGGGGGTCCTTCACAGATACGCAGTATTTT,CASSLYRGGSFTDTQYF
TRBV2,few,13,TRBJ1-1,TRBD1,TGTGCCAGGAAGACAGGGAGATTCGCTGAAGCTTTCTTT,CARKTGRFAEAFF
TRBV30,few,12,TRBJ2-5,NA,TGTGCCTGGAGTTCGGACAGAGGGACCCAGTACTTC,CAWSSDRGTQYF
TRBV6-5,NA,15,TRBJ2-1,TRBD2,TGTGCCAGCAGTTACTCGACTAGCGGGAGTGCTGGGCAGTTCTTC,CASSYSTSGSAGQFF
TRBV28,many,15,TRBJ2-5,TRBD1,TGTGCCAGCAGGCCAACGACAGGGCCCCAAGAGACCCAGTACTTC,CASRPTTGPQETQYF